Included here is one T cell receptor (beta chain) sequence, with context. What it binds is unknown. The time point: blood 4 weeks post-SBRT, at nephrectomy. Sample treatment: 15 Gy SBRT to primary tumor, nephrectomy 4 weeks later. Nephrectomy followed 15 Gy stereotactic body radiation by 4 weeks. Radiation-treated patients gave blood at baseline, week 2 and week 4. The tumor was a clear cell renal cell carcinoma. The sample belongs to a study of radiation and T cells in renal cell carcinoma. Profiling relied on immunoSEQ multiplex PCR, and the TCRdb table lists in-frame clones only, not all of them. The repertoire holds about 78,000 clones, roughly nine tenths seen once, with over 5.5% in the top ten. Trimming pared 0 bases from V and 3 bases from J, leaving 8 bases between. CDR1 KGHSH and CDR2 LQKENI come from the germline V gene. The CDR3 runs to 14 residues. Study outcomes and limitations: In blood, top tumor clones expanded by 2 weeks, shrinking by 4.

This chain links TRBV18 with TRBJ1-1; D is undetermined. The receptor comes from a woman in her 70s with renal cell carcinoma. The sequenced sample was blood, obtained from a patient whose treatment included radiotherapy and nephrectomy. The CDR3 DNA is TGTGCCAGCTCACCACCGAGGGTTGACACTGAAGCTTTCTTT. Encoded protein: CASSPPRVDTEAFF.